This T cell receptor beta chain was sequenced for a study of T cells after yellow fever vaccination (dated by TCRdb to between 2018 and 2021). With respect to the entire study: Libraries from fractions with low cell numbers were prepared with the SMART-Seq v4 Ultra Low Input RNA kit. The cohort comprised two healthy male donors, one aged 18 to 29 and one aged 30 to 40 years. Blood samples were taken at several timepoints before and after primary and secondary immunization, and bulk PBMC replicates and cell subsets were isolated. To follow T-cell clones before and after primary and booster YFV17D yellow fever vaccination, bulk TCR alpha and beta repertoires were sequenced over time. Beyond this particular receptor, the publication reports: Compared with the primary T-cell response, the secondary T-cell response was weaker but faster, peaking on day 5 rather than day 15. A small fraction of clonotypes appeared in both the CD4 and CD8 compartments, likely as a result of convergent recombination. Only a couple of donors were included in the study, so the extent to which the findings can be generalized is limited. Computational filtering was required because FACS-sorted repertoires could contain abundant contaminating clonotypes from the bulk population. After the booster, most clones that had expanded after primary vaccination were detected again (almost 97% of CD4 and more than 85% of CD8), suggesting broad maintenance of memory.

This specimen's treatment or condition label, interpreted: live attenuated yellow fever vaccine strain. Two biological replicates of bulk PBMCs were collected at each blood-draw timepoint. PBMCs were isolated from peripheral blood using a standard Ficoll-Paque protocol. TriZol was used to extract RNA from bulk PBMCs, from CD4 and CD8 fractions, and from dextramer-positive and dextramer-negative fractions. TCR cDNA was synthesized by 5'RACE template switching, through which a universal primer site and unique molecular identifiers were introduced. cDNA synthesis was primed from both the TCR alpha and TCR beta constant segments. Library amplification involved two PCR steps, and the second step added sample barcodes and sequencing adapters. Sequencing of libraries was done on Illumina HiSeq 2500 (2x100 bp) or NovaSeq (2x150 bp). From the authors' description of their analysis: MIGEC handled demultiplexing of reads and collapsing into UMI consensus sequences, while MiXCR performed V(D)J alignment. Using edgeR on replicate PBMC samples, clonotypes were called vaccine-responding if FDR was below 0.01 and the log2 fold change was above 5 up to day 15. CD4 or CD8 identity was assigned to each bulk clonotype according to whether the clonotype was present at higher abundance in the sequenced CD4 repertoire or the sequenced CD8 repertoire. TCRdb passed the public sequencing reads through fastp at Q25 and MiXCR, retaining productive beta sequences. Rows are combined by CDR3 protein, so each entry shows the most common genes and DNA. The V and J calls follow TCRdb's processing rather than the paper's. The sample yields about 300,000 distinct CDR3 sequences; about 6.6% were counted once. Clones ranked in the top ten supply 15% to 20% of the sample.

This clonotype was observed at least ten times. Its antigen is unknown. The sample holds no much larger clone one base away, and base qualities are not on file. Sequenced material: PBMCs, taken roughly 45 days after the first yellow fever vaccination. This clonotype was obtained from a man between 18 and 29 years old who received the YFV17D yellow fever vaccine.

CDR3 sequence: CASSGAGARWDNSPLHF. The nucleotide sequence reads TGTGCCAGCAGCGGGGCGGGGGCCCGCTGGGATAATTCACCCCTCCACTTT. The rearrangement joined TRBV5-5 to TRBJ1-6; the D region possibly corresponds to TRBD1 (6 bases align). V and J are truncated by 4 bases and 5 bases respectively, leaving an intervening sequence of 19 bases. Taken from the germline V gene (reference sequence), the CDR1 and CDR2 loops are SGHKS and YYEKEE. Measured from the cysteine to the phenylalanine, the CDR3 is 17 residues long. The CDR3 DNA has 51 bases and is translated from base 1.